The 10 T cell receptor beta chains given below trace back to one sample, sequenced in a study of blood T cell repertoires in COVID-19. Profiled with immunoSEQ multiplex PCR; TCRdb holds only in-frame clones, not every one. Of around 400,000 clones in the sample, about 90% were seen once. What was sequenced was peripheral blood. Every receptor here comes from a woman aged 60-75 years with COVID-19, enrolled during active disease.

The chain joins TRBV19 to TRBJ1-1; no clear D. V was clipped by 6 bases and J by 5 bases, with 19 bases between them. CDR1 is LNHDA and CDR2 is SQIVND in the germline V gene (reference sequence). The CDR3 loop spans 15 amino acids. The DNA for the CDR3 is TGTGCCAGTAGACCGGCTTGGGGTAGCGGGACTGAAGCTTTCTTT. It yields the protein CASRPAWGSGTEAFF.

The chain has TRBV18 and TRBJ1-1, with TRBD1 matching over 9 bases. V trimming: 3 bases; J trimming: 7 bases; junction bases outside the gene matches: 6. The CDR3 loop spans 14 amino acids. CDR1 is KGHSH and CDR2 is LQKENI in the germline V gene. CDR3 protein: CASSPGTGRVEAFF. The CDR3 bases are TGTGCCAGCTCACCTGGGACAGGGCGGGTTGAAGCTTTCTTT. The full variable domain, with the rest looked up from reference TRBV18 and TRBJ1-1, is NAGVMQNPRHLVRRRGQEARLRCSPMKGHSHVYWYRQLPEEGLKFMVYLQKENIIDESGMPKERFSAEFPKEGPSILRIQQVVRGDSAAYFCASSPGTGRVEAFFGQGTRLTVV.

This clone has a single count. The chain uses TRBV2 and TRBJ2-3; the D gene is possibly TRBD1 (6 bases). The CDR3 runs 12 residues. Trimming left V 8 bases short and J 4 bases short, with 10 bases between. Germline CDR1 is SNHLY and CDR2 is FYNNEI. CDR3 amino acids: CASRTDADTQYF. Written as DNA, the CDR3 is TGTGCCAGCCGGACAGATGCAGATACGCAGTATTTT.

This sequence joins TRBV19 and TRBJ2-7; the match to TRBD1 covers 9 bases. In germline, CDR1 is LNHDA, CDR2 SQIVND (reference sequence). The CDR3 extends over 17 amino acids. Trimming at V came to 0 bases and at J to 6 bases, leaving 12 bases not matched to a gene. CDR3 protein: CASSIDAGGTGYREQYF. CDR3 in DNA: TGTGCCAGTAGTATAGATGCCGGCGGGACAGGGTACCGCGAGCAGTACTTC.

This clone was counted only a few times. V is TRBV5-1 and J is TRBJ1-1, with no clear D. V dropped 2 bases and J dropped 0 bases, with 14 bases sitting between them. This CDR3 has 16 amino acids. Germline V gives CDR1 SGHRS, CDR2 YFSETQ. The CDR3 DNA sequence: TGCGCCAGCAGCTTCGGGATCCTAGGAATGAACACTGAAGCTTTCTTT. The encoded protein is CASSFGILGMNTEAFF. Variable domain in full (rest from reference TRBV5-1 and TRBJ1-1): KAGVTQTPRYLIKTRGQQVTLSCSPISGHRSVSWYQQTPGQGLQFLFEYFSETQRNKGNFPGRFSGRQFSNSRSEMNVSTLELGDSALYLCASSFGILGMNTEAFFGQGTRLTVV.

This chain connects TRBV3-1 (or the pseudogene TRBV3-2) to TRBJ2-5, with 8 bases aligning to TRBD2. The J segment lost 0 bases and the V segment lost 7 bases, leaving 7 bases of the junction unmatched. The germline CDR1 and CDR2 sequences are LGHDT and YNNKEL (reference sequence). There are 15 residues in the CDR3. As DNA, the CDR3 is TGTGCCAGCAAAATAGCGGGGAAGTACCAAGAGACCCAGTACTTC. Protein sequence: CASKIAGKYQETQYF.

This chain joins TRBV9 and TRBJ1-1; a weak D match, TRBD1 (5 bases). Germline V gene lookup returns CDR1 SGDLS and CDR2 YYNGEE. V was pared by 4 bases and J by 4 bases, with 11 bases between. This CDR3 comprises 13 residues. For the CDR3, the DNA is TGTGCCAGCAGCCTGGGGCAGACCACTGAAGCTTTCTTT. It specifies CASSLGQTTEAFF.

V gene TRBV5-1 combines with J gene TRBJ1-1; TRBD1 might be the D (6 bases). Germline-derived CDR1 and CDR2 are SGHRS and YFSETQ. Trimming removed 4 bases at V and 0 bases at J, with 19 bases between. The CDR3 covers 17 residues. The CDR3 coding sequence is TGCGCCAGCAGCCAAACATATGTCAGGGGAGTGAACACTGAAGCTTTCTTT. It encodes CASSQTYVRGVNTEAFF.

The rearrangement uses TRBV4-1 and TRBJ2-7; possible D gene TRBD1, 6 bases. Germline-derived CDR1 and CDR2 are MGHRA and YSYEKL. Between the trimmed V and J ends, which lost 3 bases and 3 bases, there was a span of 12 bases. The CDR3 runs 14 residues. As DNA, the CDR3 is TGCGCCAGCAGCCAGGGGGACAATAACTACGAGCAGTACTTC. Protein: CASSQGDNNYEQYF.

V usage is TRBV13 and J usage is TRBJ2-3; 11 bases map to TRBD2. In germline, CDR1 is PRHDT, CDR2 FYEKMQ (reference sequence). The CDR3 is 17 residues long. Germline trimming cut 1 base from V and 6 bases from J; bases unmatched to any gene: 9. The CDR3 bases are TGTGCCAGCAGCTTAGAGAATAGCGGGGGGGAAGCCGATACGCAGTATTTT. Its protein product is CASSLENSGGEADTQYF.